This T cell receptor beta chain was sequenced in a study of technical replicates of blood from several donors. Libraries were prepared by immunoSEQ multiplex PCR; TCRdb keeps only in-frame clonotypes and omits some of them. This table holds about 85,000 clones, roughly 94% found once. Trimming cost V 0 bases and J 0 bases, with 17 bases left between them. CDR3 length: 18 amino acids. Looked up from germline, CDR1 is SGHNT and CDR2 is YENEEA. The sequencing sample was made of T cells isolated from PBMCs. The V call is TRBV11-3, the J call TRBJ1-1, with D possibly TRBD1 on 5 matching bases. This TCR came from a human donor in good health. CDR3 DNA sequence: TGTGCCAGCAGCTTAGAAGGACACCTTGAGAAGATGAACACTGAAGCTTTCTTT. Translated: CASSLEGHLEKMNTEAFF.